The clone carrying this TCR beta chain was observed a handful of times. A TCRbeta library incorporating unique molecular identifiers was prepared. MiXCR, run by TCRdb on the PCR reads, gives a single entry per CDR3 protein. This table holds about a million distinct CDR3 sequences, around 30% found once. These data are taken from a study of T-cell reconstitution after alpha-beta-depleted transplantation in children. The ends were cut back, 0 bases at V and 7 bases at J, with 13 bases in the middle. CDR3 size: 15 residues. Germline CDR1 is LGHNA and CDR2 is YSLEER. This TCR was recovered from a boy younger than two who had a stem cell transplant for SCID, so the T cells may come from the graft donor. The V and J genes are TRBV4-3 and TRBJ2-1; D is perhaps TRBD1 (5 bases). The source material was PBMCs, mostly from graft donor cells, sampled 360 days after TCRalphabeta/CD19-depleted stem cell transplant. The CDR3 sequence: CASSQDGANRNEQFF. The DNA of the CDR3 is TGCGCCAGCAGCCAAGATGGGGCAAATAGGAATGAGCAGTTCTTC.